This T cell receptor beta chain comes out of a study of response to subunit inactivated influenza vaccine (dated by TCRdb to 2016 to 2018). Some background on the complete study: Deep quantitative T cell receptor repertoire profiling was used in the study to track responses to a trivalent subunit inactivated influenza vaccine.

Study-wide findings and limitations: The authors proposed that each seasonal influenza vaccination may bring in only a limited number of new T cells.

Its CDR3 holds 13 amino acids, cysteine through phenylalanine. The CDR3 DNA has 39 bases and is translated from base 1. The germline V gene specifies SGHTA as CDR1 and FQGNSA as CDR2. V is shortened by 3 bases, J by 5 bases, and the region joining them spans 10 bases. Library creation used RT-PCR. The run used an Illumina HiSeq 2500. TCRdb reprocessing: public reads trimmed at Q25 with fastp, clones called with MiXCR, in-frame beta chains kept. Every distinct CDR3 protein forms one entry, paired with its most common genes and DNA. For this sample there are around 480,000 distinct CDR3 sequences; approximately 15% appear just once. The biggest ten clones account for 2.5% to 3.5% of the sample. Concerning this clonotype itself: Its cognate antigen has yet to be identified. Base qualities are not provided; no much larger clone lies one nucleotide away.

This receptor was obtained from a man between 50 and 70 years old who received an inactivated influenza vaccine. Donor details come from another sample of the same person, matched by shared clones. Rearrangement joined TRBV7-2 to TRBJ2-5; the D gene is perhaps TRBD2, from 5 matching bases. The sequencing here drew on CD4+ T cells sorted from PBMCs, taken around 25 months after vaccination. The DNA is TGTGCCAGCAGCTTCCGGGGAACCGAGACCCAGTACTTC. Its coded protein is CASSFRGTETQYF.